The present TCR beta chain was sequenced within a study of blood T cell repertoires in COVID-19. In the study overall: PBMCs, B-cell-depleted T cells, or T cells were the source of the cDNA or gDNA that made up the material.

This CDR3 contains 13 residues. Germline-derived CDR1 and CDR2 are SGHRS and YFSETQ. The J segment lost 6 bases and the V segment lost 2 bases, leaving 3 bases of the junction unmatched. Categorization into cohorts depended on clinical history that participants reported. The authors' processing: Nucleated cell number was recorded as an estimate derived from reference gene primer amplification. Method: immunoSEQ multiplex PCR; TCRdb's copy keeps in-frame clones and lacks some. V and J calls and clone size are copied from that table; D and trimming were computed from the DNA. The sample shows 250,000 to 300,000 clones, 70% to 90% of them seen only once.

The chain uses TRBV5-1 and TRBJ1-2, with 8 nucleotides matching TRBD1. The source material was PBMCs or T cells enriched from blood (not recorded which). This sequence was found in a woman in her fifties or sixties in a cohort exposed to, infected with or recovered from COVID-19 (not recorded which). The CDR3 region has the DNA TGCGCCAGCAGCTTTCAGGGGGCCGATGGCTACACCTTC. This encodes CASSFQGADGYTF.